This is a list of T cell receptor beta chains from one sample in a study of T-cell memory formation after mild COVID-19. TCRdb reanalysed the 5' RACE reads using MiXCR and keeps one entry per CDR3 protein. The sample gives roughly 450,000 distinct CDR3 sequences, about 20% of which show up once; about 12% is in the top ten. The sample taken for sequencing was PBMCs or a T cell subset sorted from them (not recorded which). The source of these receptors is an adult woman who had mild COVID-19 (a few samples of this study predate the infection). Cell type and time point are not known. Each CDR3 is given with its conserved first and last residue. The order of the fields is J gene, V gene, CDR3 length, clone size, D gene, CDR3 protein, CDR3 DNA. The D gene is left open where the match is weak. Some rows have no size entry. The others give once, few or many, or a class for an expanded clone.

J: TRBJ2-3
V: TRBV5-1
length: 16
size: NA
D: TRBD2
CDR3: CASSSSSGGSTDTQYF
DNA: TGCGCCAGCAGCTCCTCTAGCGGGGGGAGCACAGATACGCAGTATTTT

J: TRBJ1-5
V: TRBV7-2
length: 13
size: few
D: NA
CDR3: CASSPRGDQPQHF
DNA: TGTGCCAGCAGCCCGAGGGGGGATCAGCCCCAGCATTTT

J: TRBJ1-2
V: TRBV5-1
length: 12
size: few
D: TRBD1
CDR3: CASSFDRAGYTF
DNA: TGCGCCAGCAGCTTCGACAGGGCTGGCTACACCTTC

J: TRBJ1-2
V: TRBV10-3
length: 16
size: NA
D: TRBD1
CDR3: CAISESGQGSGYGYTF
DNA: TGTGCCATCAGTGAGTCGGGACAGGGTTCGGGCTATGGCTACACCTTC

J: TRBJ1-2
V: TRBV29-1
length: 12
size: NA
D: NA
CDR3: CSVADRNYGYTF
DNA: TGCAGCGTTGCGGACAGAAACTATGGCTACACCTTC

J: TRBJ2-3
V: TRBV7-7
length: 15
size: NA
D: NA
CDR3: CASSSTPQGADTQYF
DNA: TGTGCCAGCAGCTCAACGCCGCAGGGCGCAGATACGCAGTATTTT

J: TRBJ2-5
V: TRBV23-1
length: 14
size: few
D: NA
CDR3: CASSRYLSRETQYF
DNA: TGCGCCAGCAGTCGCTATTTATCCCGGGAGACCCAGTACTTC

J: TRBJ2-2
V: TRBV7-2
length: 20
size: NA
D: TRBD2
CDR3: CASSLRLLAVTLLGTGELFF
DNA: TGTGCCAGCAGCCTCCGACTGCTAGCGGTCACCCTGTTAGGCACCGGGGAGCTGTTTTTT

J: TRBJ1-5
V: TRBV12-3/TRBV12-4
length: 13
size: few
D: NA
CDR3: CASSLGGIGPQHF
DNA: TGTGCCAGCAGTTTGGGGGGGATAGGGCCCCAGCATTTT

J: TRBJ2-2
V: TRBV5-1
length: 16
size: NA
D: TRBD2
CDR3: CASSLTAGVIRGELFF
DNA: TGCGCCAGCAGCTTGACGGCGGGAGTTATCCGAGGGGAGCTGTTTTTT

J: TRBJ2-2
V: TRBV20-1
length: 14
size: few
D: TRBD1
CDR3: CSARDRGHTGELFF
DNA: TGCAGTGCCCGTGACAGGGGCCACACCGGGGAGCTGTTTTTT

J: TRBJ2-7
V: TRBV7-2
length: 11
size: few
D: NA
CDR3: CASASSYEQYF
DNA: TGTGCCAGCGCATCATCCTACGAGCAGTACTTC

J: TRBJ2-3
V: TRBV30
length: 12
size: NA
D: NA
CDR3: CAWRPYTDTQYF
DNA: TGTGCCTGGAGACCCTACACAGATACGCAGTATTTT

J: TRBJ2-7
V: TRBV7-8
length: 12
size: once
D: NA
CDR3: CASSWVIYEQYF
DNA: TGTGCCAGCAGCTGGGTCATTTACGAGCAGTACTTC

J: TRBJ1-2
V: TRBV2
length: 14
size: NA
D: NA
CDR3: CASSELASGYGYTF
DNA: TGTGCCAGCAGTGAGTTGGCCTCGGGCTATGGCTACACCTTC

J: TRBJ1-5
V: TRBV20-1
length: 14
size: NA
D: NA
CDR3: CSAHSGLSNQPQHF
DNA: TGCAGTGCTCACTCCGGCCTTAGCAATCAGCCCCAGCATTTT

J: TRBJ1-5
V: TRBV6-5
length: 13
size: NA
D: NA
CDR3: CASSYGFDQPQHF
DNA: TGTGCCAGCAGTTACGGGTTCGATCAGCCCCAGCATTTT

J: TRBJ1-2
V: TRBV6-5
length: 15
size: NA
D: NA
CDR3: CASRLGHSRDYGYTF
DNA: TGTGCCAGCAGACTGGGACACTCACGCGACTATGGCTACACCTTC

J: TRBJ1-4
V: TRBV29-1
length: 14
size: NA
D: NA
CDR3: CSVRTDGRKEKLFF
DNA: TGCAGCGTGAGGACGGACGGCCGTAAGGAAAAACTGTTTTTT

J: TRBJ2-6
V: TRBV20-1
length: 13
size: few
D: NA
CDR3: CSATRSGANVLTF
DNA: TGCAGTGCTACCAGGTCTGGGGCCAACGTCCTGACTTTC

J: TRBJ1-2
V: TRBV6-5
length: 14
size: NA
D: NA
CDR3: CASSPTIGPYGYTF
DNA: TGTGCCAGCAGTCCCACTATCGGGCCCTATGGCTACACCTTC

J: TRBJ2-2
V: TRBV6-6
length: 16
size: NA
D: NA
CDR3: CASSYGRGAGTGELFF
DNA: TGTGCCAGCAGTTACGGTCGGGGGGCTGGCACCGGGGAGCTGTTTTTT